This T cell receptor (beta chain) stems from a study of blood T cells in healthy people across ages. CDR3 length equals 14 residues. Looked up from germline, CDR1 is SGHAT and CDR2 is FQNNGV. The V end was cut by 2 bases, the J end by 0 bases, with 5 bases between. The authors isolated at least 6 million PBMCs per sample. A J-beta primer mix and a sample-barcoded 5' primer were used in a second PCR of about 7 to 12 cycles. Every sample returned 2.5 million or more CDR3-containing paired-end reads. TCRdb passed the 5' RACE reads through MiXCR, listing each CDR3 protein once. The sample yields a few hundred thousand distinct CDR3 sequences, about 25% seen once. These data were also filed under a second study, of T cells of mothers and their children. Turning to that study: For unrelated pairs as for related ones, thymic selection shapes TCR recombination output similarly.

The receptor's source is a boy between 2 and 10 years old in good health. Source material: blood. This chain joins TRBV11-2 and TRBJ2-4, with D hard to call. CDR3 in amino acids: CASSLMRAKNIQYF. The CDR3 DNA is TGTGCCAGCAGCTTAATGAGAGCCAAAAACATTCAGTACTTC.